The 25 T cell receptor beta chains given below trace back to one sample, sequenced in a study of cytomegalovirus exposure and HLA in healthy donors. Libraries were prepared by immunoSEQ multiplex PCR; TCRdb keeps only in-frame clonotypes and omits some of them. The repertoire includes about 82,000 clones, 90% to 95% of them detected once, and approximately 0.7% sits in the top ten. The sample taken for sequencing was PBMCs. The receptors originated from a young man in good health and CMV-seronegative.

The chain couples TRBV19 to TRBJ2-7; 8 bases are shared with TRBD1. Per germline, CDR1 LNHDA and CDR2 SQIVND (reference sequence). The CDR3 has 16 amino acids. V shed 6 bases and J 2 bases; nucleotides not matched to a gene: 12. CDR3: CASRVAGAGGPYEQYF. The CDR3 nucleotides are TGTGCCAGTAGAGTGGCTGGGGCAGGGGGCCCCTACGAGCAGTACTTC.

The chain carries TRBV7-9 and TRBJ1-2; D ambiguous. The CDR3 runs 13 residues. V lost 5 bases and J lost 6, with 13 bases in between. Germline lookup yields CDR1 SEHNR and CDR2 FQNEAQ (reference sequence). CDR3 protein: CASSPTLMDGYTF. In nucleotides, the CDR3 is TGTGCCAGCAGCCCCACTCTGATGGATGGCTACACCTTC.

The genes are TRBV7-9 and TRBJ2-2; TRBD2 matches at 10 bases. With 10 bases clipped from V and 6 bases from J, the junction kept 17 bases outside the gene matches. This CDR3 contains 17 residues. Looked up from germline, CDR1 is SEHNR and CDR2 is FQNEAQ (reference sequence). This CDR3 reads CATTHPNSGRMAGELFF. DNA of the CDR3: TGTGCCACTACGCACCCAAATAGCGGGAGGATGGCCGGGGAGCTGTTTTTT.

The chain joins TRBV5-8 to TRBJ1-1; a possible D gene is TRBD1 (5 bases). The germline V gene encodes CDR1 SGHTS and CDR2 YDEGEE. This CDR3 has 15 amino acids. The V end lost 3 bases, the J end lost 0 bases, and 12 bases lay between the germline ends. For the CDR3, the DNA is TGTGCCAGCAGCTCGGGACTGATATTGAACACTGAAGCTTTCTTT. Its translation is CASSSGLILNTEAFF.

The V gene is TRBV13, the J gene TRBJ2-2, with 7 nucleotides matching TRBD1. Per the germline V gene, CDR1 is PRHDT and CDR2 is FYEKMQ (reference sequence). This CDR3 is 15 amino acids long. The V and J ends lost 5 bases and 6 bases, in that order; junction bases with no gene match: 9. The CDR3 region is CASSLTGFHPGELFF. The CDR3 DNA follows: TGTGCCAGCAGCCTGACAGGGTTCCACCCCGGGGAGCTGTTTTTT.

J is TRBJ2-7 and V is TRBV5-4; D is perhaps TRBD1 (6 bases). The ends were cut back, 4 bases at V and 3 bases at J, with 14 bases in the middle. This CDR3 has 14 amino acids. Germline V gives CDR1 SGHNT, CDR2 YYREEE (reference sequence). In DNA form, the CDR3 reads TGTGCCAGCAGCCCCGTAGGACAGTTCTACGAGCAGTACTTC. This gives the protein CASSPVGQFYEQYF.

The gene calls are TRBV5-1 and TRBJ1-2; D possibly corresponds to TRBD1 (5 bases). The CDR3 is made up of 11 amino acids. V dropped 4 bases and J dropped 7 bases, with 8 bases sitting between them. Per the germline V gene, CDR1 is SGHRS and CDR2 is YFSETQ. The CDR3 protein is CASSLDTGYTF. As DNA, the CDR3 is TGCGCCAGCAGCCTGGACACTGGCTACACCTTC.

The V gene is TRBV11-3, the J gene TRBJ1-1; D not resolved. The length of the CDR3 is 15 residues. Germline assignment: CDR1 SGHNT and CDR2 YENEEA. The V and J ends lost 5 bases and 3 bases respectively, with 16 bases between them. DNA of the CDR3: TGTGCCAGCAGCGCCTCCCGGGGATATCACACTGAAGCTTTCTTT. It specifies CASSASRGYHTEAFF.

V is TRBV29-1 and J is TRBJ2-7, with D perhaps matching TRBD2 (5 bases). The germline V gene encodes CDR1 SQVTM and CDR2 ANQGSEA. The CDR3 length is 13 residues. The V and J ends lost 4 bases and 2 bases respectively, with 12 bases between them. This CDR3 reads CSVAEGLAYEQYF. CDR3 nucleotide sequence: TGCAGCGTTGCTGAGGGCCTGGCCTACGAGCAGTACTTC.

This chain links TRBV5-1 with TRBJ2-5; the match to TRBD2 covers 7 bases. Per the germline V gene, CDR1 is SGHRS and CDR2 is YFSETQ. The V gene end was trimmed by 4 bases and the J gene end by 4 bases; junction bases not matched to a gene: 7. This CDR3 has 14 residues. DNA of the CDR3: TGCGCCAGCAGCGCGGGGGTGCGGCGAGAGACCCAGTACTTC. Translating it yields CASSAGVRRETQYF. Looking up the rest from reference TRBV5-1 and TRBJ2-5 gives the full variable domain: KAGVTQTPRYLIKTRGQQVTLSCSPISGHRSVSWYQQTPGQGLQFLFEYFSETQRNKGNFPGRFSGRQFSNSRSEMNVSTLELGDSALYLCASSAGVRRETQYFGPGTRLLVL.

This clone has just one count. The V gene is TRBV30, the J gene TRBJ1-5, with D uncertain. V lost 7 bases and J 7 bases, leaving 17 bases between the germline ends. The germline CDR1 and CDR2 sequences are GTSNPN and SVGIG (reference sequence). The CDR3 consists of 13 residues. The CDR3 spells CASGGRGYQPQHF. CDR3 bases: TGTGCCTCTGGAGGTCGTGGGTACCAGCCCCAGCATTTT.

The chain uses TRBV6-4 and TRBJ1-1; TRBD1 might be the D (6 bases). This CDR3 comprises 13 residues. The V gene lost 8 bases and the J gene lost 2 bases, with 12 bases spanning the gap. The germline V gene encodes CDR1 MRHNA and CDR2 SNTAGT. The CDR3 region has the DNA TGTGCCAGCCGAAGGGGGATTAACACTGAAGCTTTCTTT. It yields the protein CASRRGINTEAFF.

V gene TRBV6-5 combines with J gene TRBJ2-7; TRBD2 is a possible D gene (6 bases). The CDR3 has 15 amino acids. Trimming left V 6 bases short and J 2 bases short, with 17 bases between. Looked up from germline, CDR1 is MNHEY and CDR2 is SVGAGI. CDR3 sequence: CASRKTWTGAYEQYF. The CDR3 bases are TGTGCCAGCAGGAAGACATGGACGGGAGCCTACGAGCAGTACTTC.

V usage is TRBV7-2 and J usage is TRBJ2-7; the D gene is possibly TRBD2 (6 bases). V lost 5 bases and J lost 3, with 11 bases in between. The CDR3 is 13 amino acids. Germline CDR1 is SGHTA and CDR2 is FQGNSA. CDR3 in DNA: TGTGCCAGCAGCCCTTCAGCGGGCTACGAGCAGTACTTC. Translating gives CASSPSAGYEQYF.

The chain combines TRBV27 with TRBJ1-1; no firm D call. The V end lost 1 base, the J end lost 4 bases, and 13 bases lay between the germline ends. The germline V gene encodes CDR1 MNHEY and CDR2 SMNVEV (reference sequence). This CDR3 is 15 amino acids long. The CDR3, as DNA: TGTGCCAGCAGTTTATTGAAACAGCAGCCCACTGAAGCTTTCTTT. Translation: CASSLLKQQPTEAFF.

CDR3 in amino acids: CASNRPGDRNYGYTF. For the CDR3, the DNA is TGTGCCAGCAACCGCCCCGGGGACAGGAACTATGGCTACACCTTC. The chain links TRBV11-2 to TRBJ1-2; the match to TRBD1 covers 8 bases. Germline V CDR1 and CDR2: SGHAT, FQNNGV. The CDR3 consists of 15 residues. V lost 7 bases to trimming and J lost 2 bases; unmatched junction nucleotides: 9.

This sequence joins TRBV28 and TRBJ2-5, with D uncertain. V dropped 7 bases and J dropped 6 bases, with 9 bases sitting between them. CDR1 is MDHEN, CDR2 SYDVKM, per germline. This CDR3 comprises 11 residues. The CDR3 DNA reads TGTGCCAGCAATTTGGGCAAGACCCAGTACTTC. Protein: CASNLGKTQYF.

The rearrangement links TRBV5-1 to TRBJ2-5; the match to TRBD1 covers 7 bases. The CDR3 consists of 13 residues. The germline V gene encodes CDR1 SGHRS and CDR2 YFSETQ. J was trimmed by 5 bases and V by 4 bases; bases with no gene match: 5. CDR3 in DNA: TGCGCCAGCAGCGGCGCCAGGGGGGAGACCCAGTACTTC. This codes for CASSGARGETQYF.

The chain combines TRBV6-4 with TRBJ1-2; 8 nucleotides match TRBD1. CDR3 length: 13 amino acids. The junction had 2 bases not matched to a gene; V was cut back by 4 bases and J by 4 bases. Germline CDR1 MRHNA, CDR2 SNTAGT. The CDR3: CASSGTGTYGYTF. The DNA of the CDR3 is TGTGCCAGCAGTGGGACAGGGACCTATGGCTACACCTTC.

The rearrangement joins TRBV19 to TRBJ1-4, with TRBD1 matching over 7 bases. Germline V gene sequence: CDR1 LNHDA, CDR2 SQIVND (reference sequence). The CDR3 loop spans 16 amino acids. V was clipped by 7 bases and J by 0 bases; unmatched bases: 8. The CDR3 spells CASTEGQGATNEKLFF. The CDR3 DNA is TGTGCCAGTACCGAGGGGCAGGGGGCAACTAATGAAAAACTGTTTTTT.

V gene TRBV30 combines with J gene TRBJ2-1, with 13 bases that match TRBD2. In germline, CDR1 is GTSNPN, CDR2 SVGIG (reference sequence). The CDR3 runs to 14 residues. V gave up 2 bases and J gave up 10 bases; unmatched junction bases: 5. The CDR3 protein is CAWSRTSGSREQFF. CDR3 bases: TGTGCCTGGAGTCGGACTAGCGGGAGTCGGGAGCAGTTCTTC.

This clone was picked up one time. This sequence joins TRBV6-6 and TRBJ2-1, with TRBD2 matching 11 bases. Germline CDR1 and CDR2: MNHNY and SVGAGI (reference sequence). This CDR3 spans 15 amino acids. J lost 0 bases, V lost 8 bases, and 3 bases had no gene match. The CDR3, as DNA: TGTGCCAGCTCTAGCGGGAGGTTCTCCTACAATGAGCAGTTCTTC. Translation: CASSSGRFSYNEQFF.

The chain uses TRBV5-1 and TRBJ2-3; D ambiguous. Germline loops: CDR1 SGHRS, CDR2 YFSETQ. This CDR3 is built from 18 residues. Trimming removed 7 bases at V and 1 base at J, with 25 bases between. CDR3 nucleotide sequence: TGCGCCAGCCGCCCGATACTTACCACAGACCCGCGCACAGATACGCAGTATTTT. This encodes CASRPILTTDPRTDTQYF. Full variable domain (rest looked up from reference TRBV5-1 and TRBJ2-3): KAGVTQTPRYLIKTRGQQVTLSCSPISGHRSVSWYQQTPGQGLQFLFEYFSETQRNKGNFPGRFSGRQFSNSRSEMNVSTLELGDSALYLCASRPILTTDPRTDTQYFGPGTRLTVL.

The chain couples TRBV30 to TRBJ1-1, with D hard to call. This CDR3 region has 12 residues. V was clipped by 0 bases and J by 7 bases, with 9 bases between them. Germline values: CDR1 GTSNPN, CDR2 SVGIG (reference sequence). This CDR3 is CAWSVMAVEAFF. In DNA, the CDR3 is TGTGCCTGGAGTGTAATGGCGGTTGAAGCTTTCTTT.

The V and J genes are TRBV2 and TRBJ1-2, with D uncertain. Germline lookup yields CDR1 SNHLY and CDR2 FYNNEI. The V gene lost 4 bases and the J gene lost 7 bases, with 13 bases spanning the gap. There are 13 residues in the CDR3. CDR3 DNA: TGTGCCAGCAGTGCTAGGAGGGAGGGTGGCTACACCTTC. It yields the protein CASSARREGGYTF.